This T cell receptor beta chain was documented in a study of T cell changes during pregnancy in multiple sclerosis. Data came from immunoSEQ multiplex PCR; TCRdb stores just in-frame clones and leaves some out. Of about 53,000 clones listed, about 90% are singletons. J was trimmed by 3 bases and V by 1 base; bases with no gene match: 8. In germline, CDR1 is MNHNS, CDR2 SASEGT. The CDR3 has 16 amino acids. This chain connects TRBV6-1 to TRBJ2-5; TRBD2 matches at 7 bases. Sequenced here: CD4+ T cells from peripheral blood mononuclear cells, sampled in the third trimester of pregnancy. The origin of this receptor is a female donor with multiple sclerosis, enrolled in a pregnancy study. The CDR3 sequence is CASSEGGGTFKETQYF. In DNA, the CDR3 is TGTGCCAGCAGTGAAGGGGGGGGGACGTTTAAAGAGACCCAGTACTTC.